Below are 15 T cell receptor beta chains sequenced from a single sample in a study of T cell repertoires in cytomegalovirus infection. TCRdb reprocessed the reads with MiXCR, giving one entry per CDR3 protein. The sample lists 650,000 to 900,000 distinct CDR3 sequences; under 35% were seen once. These TCRs are of unknown antigen specificity. Sequenced material: cultured CD8+ T cells from PBMCs, taken from culture after CMV antigen stimulation. The receptors originated from a human donor in good health (CMV status not recorded). Some clones in this sample may be carry-over from other donors' samples.

The genes are TRBV6-6 and TRBJ2-3; 9 nucleotides agree with TRBD2. J lost 6 bases, V lost 4 bases, and 14 bases had no gene match. Per germline, CDR1 MNHNY and CDR2 SVGAGI (reference sequence). The CDR3 length is 17 residues. CDR3 nucleotides: TGTGCCAGCAGTTCCCTTATTGGGCGGGGGGGCATCGATACGCAGTATTTT. This sequence encodes CASSSLIGRGGIDTQYF.

The V call is TRBV24-1, the J call TRBJ2-1, with D tentatively TRBD1 (6 bases). Trimming shortened V by 3 bases and J by 3 bases, and 14 bases separated the two germline ends. The CDR3 consists of 16 residues. Per the germline V gene, CDR1 is KGHDR and CDR2 is SFDVKD. CDR3 coding DNA: TGTGCCACCAGTGATACCCGGGACACGAACTACAATGAGCAGTTCTTC. This translates into CATSDTRDTNYNEQFF.

The chain couples TRBV19 to TRBJ1-2; D ambiguous. Trimming left V 5 bases short and J 3 bases short, with 10 bases between. The V gene's germline CDR1 is LNHDA and CDR2 SQIVND (reference sequence). This CDR3 contains 13 residues. CDR3 region: CASSYARDYGYTF. DNA for the CDR3: TGTGCCAGTAGTTACGCGAGGGACTATGGCTACACCTTC.

The chain joins TRBV28 to TRBJ1-5, with D possibly matching TRBD1 (5 bases). The CDR3 spans 16 residues. CDR1 MDHEN and CDR2 SYDVKM come from the germline V gene. Trimming cost V 4 bases and J 1 base, with 14 bases left between them. The CDR3 DNA follows: TGTGCCAGCAGTTCGAACCTGGGGCGGAGCAATCAGCCCCAGCATTTT. It specifies CASSSNLGRSNQPQHF. The complete variable domain, with remaining parts taken from reference TRBV28 and TRBJ1-5, reads DVKVTQSSRYLVKRTGEKVFLECVQDMDHENMFWYRQDPGLGLRLIYFSYDVKMKEKGDIPEGYSVSREKKERFSLILESASTNQTSMYLCASSSNLGRSNQPQHFGDGTRLSIL.

The chain employs TRBV24-1 and TRBJ2-1; the D gene is possibly TRBD2 (7 bases). V lost 11 bases and J lost 6, with 13 bases in between. This CDR3 has 12 amino acids. Per germline, CDR1 KGHDR and CDR2 SFDVKD. The CDR3 protein is CASGGRANEQFF. In nucleotides, the CDR3 is TGTGCCAGCGGGGGCAGGGCCAATGAGCAGTTCTTC.

The V gene is TRBV6-8, the J gene TRBJ1-2; D might be TRBD1 (5 bases). Trimming removed 10 bases from V and 5 bases from J, with 17 bases in between. The V gene's germline CDR1 is MNHGY and CDR2 SAAAGT. This CDR3 is 13 amino acids long. The CDR3 sequence is CATTQGSFYGYTF. The CDR3 coding sequence is TGTGCCACTACCCAGGGATCCTTTTATGGCTACACCTTC.

The rearrangement uses TRBV7-9 and TRBJ1-2; D possibly corresponds to TRBD1 (5 bases). V lost 5 bases and J 4 bases, leaving 17 bases between the germline ends. Germline CDR1 reads SEHNR; CDR2 reads FQNEAQ (reference sequence). CDR3 length: 15 amino acids. CDR3 amino acids: CASSPGGALGYGYTF. In nucleotides, the CDR3 is TGTGCCAGCAGCCCTGGAGGGGCCCTGGGCTATGGCTACACCTTC.

The chain combines TRBV7-8 with TRBJ1-1; D is unresolved. Trimming shortened V by 4 bases and J by 3 bases, and 9 bases separated the two germline ends. The CDR3 runs to 13 residues. Per germline, CDR1 SGHVS and CDR2 FQNEAQ. CDR3 residues: CASSSKGYTEAFF. The CDR3 region has the DNA TGTGCCAGCAGCTCCAAAGGATACACTGAAGCTTTCTTT.

This chain links TRBV6-5 with TRBJ1-2; TRBD1 is a possible D gene (5 bases). The V gene lost 7 bases and the J gene lost 4 bases, with 13 bases spanning the gap. CDR3 length: 13 residues. Per the germline V gene, CDR1 is MNHEY and CDR2 is SVGAGI. The CDR3 reads CASNSGTGYGYTF. The CDR3 DNA reads as TGTGCCAGCAACTCCGGGACGGGCTATGGCTACACCTTC.

The rearrangement uses TRBV19 and TRBJ1-5; TRBD1 is a possible D gene (5 bases). Germline V gives CDR1 LNHDA, CDR2 SQIVND (reference sequence). CDR3 size: 12 residues. Deletions cut 6 bases from V and 5 bases from J, with 8 bases between. CDR3 residues: CASRSRDQPQHF. Here the CDR3 DNA reads TGTGCCAGTAGAAGCAGGGATCAGCCCCAGCATTTT.

The V gene is TRBV5-5, the J gene TRBJ2-5; tentative D call: TRBD2 (5 bases). Germline loops: CDR1 SGHKS, CDR2 YYEKEE (reference sequence). The CDR3 length is 16 residues. With 4 bases removed from V and 7 bases from J, the gap between germline ends came to 23 bases. CDR3 coding DNA: TGTGCCAGCAGCACTTCTGAACGACTATCCCGGGGGACCCAGTACTTC. The encoded protein is CASSTSERLSRGTQYF.

The gene calls are TRBV5-5 and TRBJ2-5, with D possibly matching TRBD1 (6 bases). The germline gives CDR1 SGHKS, CDR2 YYEKEE (reference sequence). The CDR3 runs 16 residues. Trimming took off 1 base at V and 0 bases at J, with 13 bases between the two ends. CDR3 bases: TGTGCCAGCAGCTTGAGCTTCAGGGGATACCAAGAGACCCAGTACTTC. Protein sequence: CASSLSFRGYQETQYF.

Turning to this clonotype: An end of the junction differs from the germline gene, which may be a read error. The V gene is TRBV15, the J gene TRBJ2-1; D may match TRBD1 or TRBD2 (5 bases each). The CDR3 runs 12 residues. The germline CDR1 and CDR2 sequences are LNHNV and YYDKDF (reference sequence). CDR3 sequence reads: CATRAGYNEQFF. In DNA, the CDR3 is TGCGCAACGAGGGCAGGGTACAATGAGCAGTTCTTC.

This clonotype was observed at least ten times. The chain combines TRBV7-2 with TRBJ1-2, with D possibly matching TRBD1 (6 bases). CDR3 length equals 16 residues. The germline gives CDR1 SGHTA, CDR2 FQGNSA. V gave up 1 base and J gave up 2 bases, with 14 bases separating them. The DNA for the CDR3 is TGTGCCAGCAGCTTAGGGGCACAGGGCCCAAACTATGGCTACACCTTC. Its protein product is CASSLGAQGPNYGYTF.

The chain uses TRBV20-1 and TRBJ1-1; no clear D. The germline V gene encodes CDR1 DFQATT and CDR2 SNEGSKA (reference sequence). V shed 2 bases and J shed 3 bases, with 10 bases lying between them. This CDR3 has 13 amino acids. The CDR3 loop is CSARFLRDTEAFF. The CDR3 nucleotides are TGCAGTGCTAGATTCCTACGGGACACTGAAGCTTTCTTT.